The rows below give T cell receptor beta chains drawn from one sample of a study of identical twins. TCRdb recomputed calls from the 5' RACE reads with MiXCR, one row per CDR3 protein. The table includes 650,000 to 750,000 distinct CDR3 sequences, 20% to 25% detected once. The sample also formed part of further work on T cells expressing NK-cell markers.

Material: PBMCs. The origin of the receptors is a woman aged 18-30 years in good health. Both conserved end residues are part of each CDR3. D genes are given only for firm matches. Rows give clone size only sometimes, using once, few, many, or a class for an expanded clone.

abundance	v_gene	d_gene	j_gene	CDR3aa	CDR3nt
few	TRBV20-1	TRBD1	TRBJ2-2	CSADGQGPFTGELFF	TGCAGTGCTGACGGACAGGGGCCCTTCACCGGGGAGCTGTTTTTT
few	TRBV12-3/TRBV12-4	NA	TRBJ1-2	CASSPTGPKGYTF	TGTGCCAGCAGTCCTACAGGGCCTAAGGGCTACACCTTC
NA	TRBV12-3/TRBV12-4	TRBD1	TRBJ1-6	CASRKTGGGSPLHF	TGTGCCAGCAGGAAGACAGGGGGCGGATCACCCCTCCACTTT
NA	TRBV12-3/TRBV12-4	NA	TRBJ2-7	CASSLLEDSRPEQYF	TGTGCCAGCAGTTTACTTGAGGACAGTCGACCCGAGCAGTACTTC
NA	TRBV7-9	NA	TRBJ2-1	CASSLIAAHNEQFF	TGTGCCAGCAGCTTAATAGCGGCACACAATGAGCAGTTCTTC
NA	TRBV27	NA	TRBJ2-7	CASSLKDEYYEQYF	TGTGCCAGCAGTTTAAAGGATGAATACTACGAGCAGTACTTC
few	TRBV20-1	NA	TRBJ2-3	CSATSTDTQYF	TGCAGTGCTACCTCTACAGATACGCAGTATTTT
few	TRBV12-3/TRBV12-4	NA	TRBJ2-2	CASSLGAGAFRELFF	TGTGCCAGCAGTTTAGGTGCGGGGGCCTTCCGGGAGCTGTTTTTT
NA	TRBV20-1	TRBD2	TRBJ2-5	CSASGLAGQETQYF	TGCAGTGCTAGCGGGCTAGCGGGCCAAGAGACCCAGTACTTC
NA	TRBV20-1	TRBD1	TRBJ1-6	CSAADRGLGNYSPLHF	TGCAGTGCTGCGGACAGGGGCCTCGGTAACTATTCACCCCTCCACTTT
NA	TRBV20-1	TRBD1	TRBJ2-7	CSAPKPGQGKSQYF	TGCAGTGCCCCTAAACCGGGACAGGGAAAGTCCCAGTACTTC
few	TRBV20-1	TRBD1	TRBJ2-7	CSAREGAGTYEQYF	TGCAGTGCTCGCGAGGGGGCTGGGACCTACGAGCAGTACTTC
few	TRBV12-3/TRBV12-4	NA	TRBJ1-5	CASSFPLPSNQPQHF	TGTGCCAGCAGTTTCCCCCTCCCTAGCAATCAGCCCCAGCATTTT
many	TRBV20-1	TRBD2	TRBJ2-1	CSASSPGLDHNEQFF	TGCAGTGCCTCGTCACCGGGACTAGACCACAATGAGCAGTTCTTC
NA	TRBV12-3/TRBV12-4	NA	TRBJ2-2	CASSYHPWTGELFF	TGTGCCAGCAGTTACCACCCGTGGACCGGGGAGCTGTTTTTT
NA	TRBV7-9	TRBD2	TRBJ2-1	CASLFRGGAVKYNEQFF	TGTGCCAGCCTTTTCCGCGGGGGGGCCGTCAAATACAATGAGCAGTTCTTC
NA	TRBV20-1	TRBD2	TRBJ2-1	CSVKAGGHNEQFF	TGCAGTGTAAAAGCGGGAGGGCACAATGAGCAGTTCTTC
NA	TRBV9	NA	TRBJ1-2	CASSVGGFNYGYTF	TGTGCCAGCAGCGTCGGGGGGTTTAACTATGGCTACACCTTC
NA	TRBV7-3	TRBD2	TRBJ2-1	CASSLTFSGGAGYNEQFF	TGTGCCAGCAGCTTAACGTTCAGCGGGGGGGCCGGTTACAATGAGCAGTTCTTC
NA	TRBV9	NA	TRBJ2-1	CASSVEPSLSYNEQFF	TGTGCCAGCAGCGTAGAACCGTCCCTCTCCTACAATGAGCAGTTCTTC